This T cell receptor beta chain was documented in a study of CD8+CD57+ T cells in acquired aplastic anemia. The V end lost 8 bases, the J end lost 0 bases, and 11 bases lay between the germline ends. Germline CDR1 SEHNR, CDR2 FQNEAQ (reference sequence). The CDR3 runs to 14 residues. CDR3 and TCR beta VDJ profiling relied on a genomic DNA template. TCRdb independently ran MiXCR on the reads; one entry per CDR3 protein. The sample includes just over 400,000 distinct CDR3 sequences, 65% to 80% of them seen just once. This sequence was found in a human donor in good health, serving as a control. Sequenced input: sorted CD4+, CD8+, or CD8+CD57+ T cells (not recorded which) from PBMCs. This sequence joins TRBV7-9 and TRBJ1-5; no firm D call. Written as DNA, the CDR3 is TGTGCCAGCTCACCAGTTTATAGCAATCAGCCCCAGCATTTT. Translation: CASSPVYSNQPQHF.